Below are 20 T cell receptor beta chains sequenced from a single sample in a study of blood T cell repertoires in COVID-19. Libraries were prepared by immunoSEQ multiplex PCR; TCRdb keeps only in-frame clonotypes and omits some of them. The sample records 59,000 or so clones, about 73% being singletons. Sequencing used peripheral blood. Source of these receptors: a woman aged 50 to 60 with active or convalescent COVID-19.

This clone was counted once. The chain employs TRBV25-1 and TRBJ2-3; 9 bases match TRBD1. The V segment lost 2 bases and the J segment 2 bases; nucleotides outside the gene matches: 5. The CDR3 is 16 amino acids. Germline CDR1 is MGHDK and CDR2 is SYGVNS. CDR3 in amino acids: CASSERGTGITDTQYF. CDR3 nucleotide sequence: TGTGCCAGCAGTGAACGCGGGACAGGGATCACAGATACGCAGTATTTT.

V usage is TRBV12-3 or TRBV12-4 and J usage is TRBJ1-5; 7 positions agree with TRBD1. The trim removed 6 bases at V and 11 bases at J, leaving 7 bases unmatched. The CDR3 length is 12 residues. The CDR3 loop is CASSPGQKAQHF. In nucleotides, the CDR3 is TGTGCCAGCAGCCCGGGACAGAAGGCCCAGCATTTT.

This clone was seen only once. This chain uses TRBV6-1 with TRBJ1-4, with D unclear. The V gene lost 0 bases and the J gene lost 7 bases, with 12 bases spanning the gap. CDR1 and CDR2 (germline): MNHNS, SASEGT. CDR3 length: 15 amino acids. CDR3 nucleotides: TGTGCCAGCAGTGAAGCGGTGACGCGGGGTGAAAAACTGTTTTTT. This codes for CASSEAVTRGEKLFF.

Notes on this clone: The identical CDR3 is also encoded by other nucleotide sequences in the sample. The CDR3 is CSASSQGPYEQYF. CDR3 coding DNA: TGCAGTGCTAGTTCACAGGGTCCCTACGAGCAGTACTTC. The chain couples TRBV20-1 to TRBJ2-7; D is possibly TRBD1 (6 bases). V gave up 3 bases and J gave up 2 bases, with 11 bases separating them. Germline V CDR1 and CDR2: DFQATT, SNEGSKA (reference sequence). The CDR3 contains 13 residues.

The CDR3 reads CASSALVSSTDTQYF. DNA of the CDR3: TGTGCCAGCAGTGCACTAGTCTCTAGCACAGATACGCAGTATTTT. This chain uses TRBV2 with TRBJ2-3; weak D call: TRBD2 (5 bases). V was trimmed by 4 bases and J by 0 bases, leaving 11 bases between them. In germline, CDR1 is SNHLY, CDR2 FYNNEI. There are 15 residues in the CDR3.

The chain joins TRBV2 to TRBJ2-2; D uncertain. The CDR3 contains 13 residues. Germline V gene sequence: CDR1 SNHLY, CDR2 FYNNEI. V was cut by 6 bases and J by 2 bases, with 7 bases left in between. CDR3 region: CASSGINTGELFF. CDR3 sequence (DNA): TGTGCCAGCAGCGGTATCAACACCGGGGAGCTGTTTTTT.

The V call is TRBV9, the J call TRBJ2-2, with 7 bases lining up with TRBD2. The V gene's germline CDR1 is SGDLS and CDR2 YYNGEE. The CDR3 consists of 16 residues. Trimming at V came to 0 bases and at J to 0 bases, leaving 2 bases not matched to a gene. CDR3 coding DNA: TGTGCCAGCAGCGTAGGGGAGGGACCGAACACCGGGGAGCTGTTTTTT. Translation: CASSVGEGPNTGELFF.

The chain recombines TRBV30 with TRBJ2-3; 8 bases map to TRBD2. CDR3 length: 15 residues. Trimming removed 0 bases from V and 6 bases from J; junction bases left unmatched: 8. Germline CDR1 reads GTSNPN; CDR2 reads SVGIG (reference sequence). For the CDR3, the DNA is TGTGCCTGGAGTGTAAAAGCGGGAGCGTCCGATACGCAGTATTTT. Encoded protein: CAWSVKAGASDTQYF.

In its sample, this clone was seen many times. This chain connects TRBV18 to TRBJ1-4; TRBD1 might be the D (5 bases). Between the trimmed V and J ends, which lost 2 bases and 5 bases, there was a span of 6 bases. The CDR3 spans 13 residues. Germline V gives CDR1 KGHSH, CDR2 LQKENI. CDR3: CASSPGANEKLFF. The CDR3 DNA is TGTGCCAGCTCACCAGGGGCGAATGAAAAACTGTTTTTT.

This rearrangement joins TRBV2 to TRBJ1-1, with 8 bases lining up with TRBD1. Germline V gene sequence: CDR1 SNHLY, CDR2 FYNNEI. This CDR3 has 15 amino acids. Losses at the gene ends were 6 bases for V and 5 bases for J; bases not matched to a gene: 11. As DNA, the CDR3 is TGTGCCAGCAGCGATAACAGGGGGGGGAATACTGAAGCTTTCTTT. Encoded protein: CASSDNRGGNTEAFF.

This chain links TRBV3-1 (or the pseudogene TRBV3-2) with TRBJ2-7; 9 nucleotides match TRBD2. Unmatched junction bases numbered 5, after V lost 7 bases and J lost 1 base. The CDR3 loop spans 14 amino acids. Germline V CDR1 and CDR2: LGHDT, YNNKEL (reference sequence). The CDR3 DNA reads as TGTGCCAGCACTGCGACTAGCGGTTCCTACGAGCAGTACTTC. Translated, it gives CASTATSGSYEQYF.

The genes are TRBV9 and TRBJ2-2, with 12 positions matching TRBD2. The CDR3 totals 15 residues. CDR1 SGDLS and CDR2 YYNGEE come from the germline V gene. V lost 4 bases to trimming and J lost 4 bases; unmatched junction nucleotides: 2. The CDR3 loop reads CASSPTSGSTGELFF. The CDR3 nucleotides are TGTGCCAGCAGCCCGACTAGCGGGAGCACCGGGGAGCTGTTTTTT.

V and J are TRBV7-6 and TRBJ2-5; 11 positions match TRBD2. The CDR3 is 16 residues long. The J segment lost 7 bases and the V segment lost 2 bases, leaving 9 bases of the junction unmatched. Germline loops: CDR1 SGHVS, CDR2 FNYEAQ. DNA for the CDR3: TGTGCCAGCAGCTTAACCGGGACTAGCGGACTCGGGACCCAGTACTTC. This gives the protein CASSLTGTSGLGTQYF.

The V and J genes are TRBV12-3 or TRBV12-4 and TRBJ1-1, with 9 bases that match TRBD1. CDR3 length: 13 amino acids. V gave up 7 bases and J gave up 4 bases; unmatched junction bases: 4. The CDR3 region is CASNTGGITEAFF. CDR3 DNA: TGTGCCAGCAATACAGGGGGCATCACTGAAGCTTTCTTT.

The chain uses TRBV7-6 and TRBJ1-6; D not certain. CDR1 and CDR2 from the germline V gene are SGHVS and FNYEAQ. V shed 4 bases and J shed 7 bases, with 14 bases lying between them. This CDR3 region has 15 residues. The CDR3 is CASSSPLEPNSPLHF. The CDR3 DNA sequence: TGTGCCAGCAGCTCCCCACTAGAACCGAATTCACCCCTCCACTTT.

The CDR3 DNA reads as TGTGCCAGCAGCGGGACAGGGGGCTTAATCGGGGAGCTGTTTTTT. Encoded protein: CASSGTGGLIGELFF. This chain links TRBV7-6 with TRBJ2-2; 12 bases are a match to TRBD1. This CDR3 contains 15 residues. V lost 5 bases to trimming and J lost 7 bases; unmatched junction nucleotides: 5. The germline gives CDR1 SGHVS, CDR2 FNYEAQ.

The chain joins TRBV5-8 to TRBJ1-2; TRBD1 aligns across 9 bases. CDR1 is SGHTS and CDR2 is YDEGEE in the germline V gene. Trimming cost V 7 bases and J 4 bases; bases outside gene matches: 14. The CDR3 contains 16 residues. CDR3 sequence: CASLPTGTGIGYGYTF. CDR3 sequence (DNA): TGTGCCAGCCTCCCAACCGGGACAGGGATTGGCTATGGCTACACCTTC.

The chain recombines TRBV5-4 with TRBJ2-1; TRBD2 might be the D (6 bases). The CDR3 has 15 amino acids. CDR1 and CDR2 from the germline V gene are SGHNT and YYREEE (reference sequence). V was shortened by 4 bases and J by 1 base, with 12 bases between the two germline ends. CDR3 coding DNA: TGTGCCAGCAGCCATTCTAGCGCTTCCTACAATGAGCAGTTCTTC. Translated, it gives CASSHSSASYNEQFF.

The chain is built from TRBV10-1 and TRBJ2-2, with D maybe TRBD1 (6 bases). CDR1 and CDR2 (germline): WNHNN, SYGVQD (reference sequence). Trimming stripped 6 bases from V and 4 bases from J, with 15 bases between. This CDR3 is built from 15 residues. CDR3 DNA sequence: TGCGCCAGCAGCGGACAGTATTGGGGCACCGGGGAGCTGTTTTTT. Translated: CASSGQYWGTGELFF.

The J gene is TRBJ2-7, the V gene TRBV29-1; TRBD2 matches 7 bases. The germline CDR1 and CDR2 sequences are SQVTM and ANQGSEA. This CDR3 spans 17 amino acids. Losses at the gene ends were 1 base for V and 0 bases for J; bases not matched to a gene: 12. CDR3 in amino acids: CSVEVGPSGLRSYEQYF. The DNA for the CDR3 is TGCAGCGTTGAAGTAGGCCCTAGCGGATTACGCTCCTACGAGCAGTACTTC.